Listed here are 2 T cell receptor beta chains from one sample, sequenced in a study of T-cell memory formation after mild COVID-19 (dated by TCRdb to about 2021). The library was obtained by 5' RACE. TCRdb names Illumina NovaSeq 6000 as the instrument used. TCRdb redid the processing of the public reads, applying fastp at Q25 and MiXCR, and retained in-frame beta chains. Each entry is one CDR3 protein sequence, shown with its most common DNA and genes. Present in this sample are about 49,000 distinct CDR3 sequences, roughly 7% of which were seen just once. Roughly 1.5% of the sample lies in the top ten. The sequenced sample was PBMCs or a T cell subset sorted from them (not recorded which). These receptors came from a man aged 18 to 29 who had mild COVID-19 (a few samples of this study predate the infection). The sample titles of this study are shuffled in the database, so cell type and time point are left out; the donor was told from shared clones.

Comments on this clonotype: Since a much larger clone is just one base distant, this may be a read error. V usage is TRBV12-3 or TRBV12-4 and J usage is TRBJ2-7; D might be TRBD1 (6 bases). The germline V and J ends were trimmed by 6 bases and 6 bases, with 12 bases remaining between them. The CDR3 runs 12 residues. CDR3: CASSQMGAEQYV. CDR3 DNA: TGTGCCAGCAGCCAGATGGGGGCCGAGCAGTACGTC.

This rearrangement joins TRBV9 to TRBJ2-5; tentative D call: TRBD1 (7 bases). Germline CDR1 SGDLS, CDR2 YYNGEE. The V end was cut by 0 bases, the J end by 2 bases, with 11 bases between. CDR3 length: 15 residues. The CDR3 DNA sequence: TGTGCCAGCAGCGTAGGTCCAGGGGGGCAAGAGACCCAGTACTTC. It codes for CASSVGPGGQETQYF.